Below, 5 T cell receptor beta chains from the same sample are listed, as sequenced in a study of T cell repertoires in cytomegalovirus infection. TCRdb itself ran the reads through MiXCR, one entry per CDR3 protein. Of 50,000 or so distinct CDR3 sequences in the sample, roughly 18% were seen once. These TCRs' antigens remain unknown. Sequencing used CD8+ T cells from cultured PBMCs, obtained from culture after CMV antigen stimulation. The receptor set was obtained from a human donor in good health (CMV status not recorded). Some clones in this sample may be carry-over from other donors' samples.

This clonotype was observed at least ten times. This sequence joins TRBV12-3 or TRBV12-4 and TRBJ1-1; D is ambiguous. The CDR3 spans 12 residues. V lost 1 base to trimming and J lost 11 bases, with 11 bases between them. CDR3 loop: CASSLEWDGAFF. CDR3 coding DNA: TGTGCCAGCAGTTTAGAGTGGGATGGCGCTTTCTTT.

V and J are TRBV7-9 and TRBJ2-1; D gene unclear. The V end was cut by 2 bases, the J end by 2 bases, with 10 bases between. This CDR3 comprises 15 residues. The V gene's germline CDR1 is SEHNR and CDR2 FQNEAQ (reference sequence). The CDR3 DNA reads as TGTGCCAGCAGCTTACTGTCCAGTGCCTACAATGAGCAGTTCTTC. This translates into CASSLLSSAYNEQFF.

V is TRBV7-3 and J is TRBJ2-3; TRBD1 agrees at 10 bases. The ends lost 5 bases at V and 7 bases at J; junction bases unmatched: 12. CDR1 and CDR2 (germline): SGHTA, FQGTGA. The CDR3 sequence is 16 residues long. Here the CDR3 reads CASSTRQGAATNTQYF. The CDR3 DNA is TGTGCCAGCAGCACGCGACAGGGGGCAGCGACTAATACGCAGTATTTT.

V usage is TRBV18 and J usage is TRBJ1-1; 7 bases map to TRBD1. Germline V lookup: CDR1 KGHSH, CDR2 LQKENI. The CDR3 extends over 17 amino acids. With 4 bases clipped from V and 0 bases from J, the junction kept 11 bases outside the gene matches. The CDR3 DNA sequence: TGTGCCAGCTCACGGAGGAAAACAGGGGCGCTGAACACTGAAGCTTTCTTT. Translating it yields CASSRRKTGALNTEAFF.

V gene TRBV12-3 or TRBV12-4 combines with J gene TRBJ2-2, with D possibly TRBD2 on 7 matching bases. Trimming shortened V by 5 bases and J by 4 bases, and 20 bases separated the two germline ends. The CDR3 has 17 amino acids. As DNA, the CDR3 is TGTGCCAGCAGTCCCGAGGGAGGGGGGTTTGGCACCGGGGAGCTGTTTTTT. It specifies CASSPEGGGFGTGELFF.